The clone carrying this T cell receptor beta chain was observed a few times. Its antigen is unidentified. This sample stems from a study of cytomegalovirus exposure and HLA in healthy donors. Study findings and constraints: Presence/absence analyses assumed roughly uniform sequencing depth across donors. A few of the chains that were CMV-associated were confirmed in vitro to be specific for CMV antigens. Association with HLA alleles at 0.05 false discovery rate was found for 16,951 TCR beta sequences in a later analysis.

The PCR ran on 60 Vbeta and 13 Jbeta primers. Assay: immunoSEQ multiplex PCR; the TCRdb copy retains only in-frame clones and omits some. The sample consists of under 150,000 clones, around 72% of them appearing once. Germline V gene lookup returns CDR1 SGHAT and CDR2 FQNNGV. This CDR3 contains 14 residues. J lost 9 bases, V lost 5 bases, and 7 bases had no gene match. The sequencing sample was made of PBMCs. The gene calls are TRBV11-2 and TRBJ1-6, with 7 bases aligning to TRBD1. This receptor was taken from a woman aged 40 to 50 in good health and CMV-seronegative. The CDR3 coding sequence is TGTGCCAGCAGCAATAGACAGGGAGGTTCACCCCTCCACTTT. Its translation: CASSNRQGGSPLHF.